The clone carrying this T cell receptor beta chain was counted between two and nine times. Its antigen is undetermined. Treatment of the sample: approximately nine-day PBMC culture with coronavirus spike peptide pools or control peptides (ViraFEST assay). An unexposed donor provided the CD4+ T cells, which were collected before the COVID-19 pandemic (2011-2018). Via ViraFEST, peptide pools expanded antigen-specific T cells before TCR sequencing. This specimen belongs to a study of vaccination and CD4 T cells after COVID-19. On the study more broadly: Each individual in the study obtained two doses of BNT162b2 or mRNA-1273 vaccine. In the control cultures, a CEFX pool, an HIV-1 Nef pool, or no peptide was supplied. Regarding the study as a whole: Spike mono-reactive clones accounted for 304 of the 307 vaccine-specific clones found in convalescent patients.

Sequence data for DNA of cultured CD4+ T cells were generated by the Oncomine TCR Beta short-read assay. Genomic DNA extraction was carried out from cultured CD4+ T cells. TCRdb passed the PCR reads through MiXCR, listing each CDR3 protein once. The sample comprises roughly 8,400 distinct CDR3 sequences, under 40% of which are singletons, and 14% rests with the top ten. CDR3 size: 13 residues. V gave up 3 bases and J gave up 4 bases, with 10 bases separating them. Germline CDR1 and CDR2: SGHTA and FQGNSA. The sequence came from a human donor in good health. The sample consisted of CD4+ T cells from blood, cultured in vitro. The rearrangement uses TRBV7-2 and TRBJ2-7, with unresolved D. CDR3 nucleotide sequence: TGTGCCAGCAGCTTGGCCCGGCAGTACGAGCAGTACTTC. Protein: CASSLARQYEQYF.